The 15 T cell receptor beta chains listed next were all sequenced from one sample in a study of shared clonotypes between healthy human individuals. TCRdb's copy holds only in-frame clones and misses some; the assay was immunoSEQ multiplex PCR. The sample consists of a few million clones, approximately 93% of them appearing once. Sequenced sample: naive CD4+ T cells from PBMCs. Subset in this sample: CD45RA+ positively selected. The receptor source for this set is a man aged 18 to 30 in good health. Some clones in this sample may be carry-over from other donors' samples.

V is TRBV10-3 and J is TRBJ2-3; 7 nucleotides agree with TRBD2. V shed 5 bases and J 6 bases; nucleotides not matched to a gene: 8. The CDR3 runs 14 residues. Germline loops: CDR1 ENHRY, CDR2 SYGVKD. CDR3: CAISRSGNFDTQYF. DNA of the CDR3: TGTGCCATCAGTCGAAGCGGGAATTTCGATACGCAGTATTTT.

The V and J genes are TRBV2 and TRBJ2-2; 8 bases agree with TRBD2. Looked up from germline, CDR1 is SNHLY and CDR2 is FYNNEI. V gave up 3 bases and J gave up 4 bases; unmatched junction bases: 4. The CDR3 consists of 15 residues. The CDR3 nucleotides are TGTGCCAGCAGTGAGAGCGGGAGTTCCACCGGGGAGCTGTTTTTT. This translates into CASSESGSSTGELFF.

This clone occurred a few times. The chain is built from TRBV29-1 and TRBJ1-1; possibly TRBD1 for D (5 bases). Germline CDR1 and CDR2: SQVTM and ANQGSEA. The CDR3 covers 14 residues. V gave up 2 bases and J gave up 0 bases, with 10 bases separating them. The CDR3 here is CSVEWGRVNTEAFF. The CDR3 DNA reads as TGCAGCGTTGAATGGGGCAGGGTGAACACTGAAGCTTTCTTT.

The chain joins TRBV14 to TRBJ2-3; D is uncertain. This CDR3 has 13 residues. The ends were cut back, 6 bases at V and 0 bases at J, with 7 bases in the middle. The V gene's germline CDR1 is SGHDN and CDR2 FVKESK. DNA of the CDR3: TGTGCCAGCAGATTAAGTAGCACAGATACGCAGTATTTT. Translated, it gives CASRLSSTDTQYF.

The chain uses TRBV5-1 and TRBJ2-3, with TRBD2 matching over 7 bases. Germline CDR1 is SGHRS and CDR2 is YFSETQ. The CDR3 is made up of 14 amino acids. The V and J ends lost 3 bases and 2 bases, in that order; junction bases with no gene match: 3. The CDR3 nucleotides are TGCGCCAGCAGCTCGGCGGGGGACACAGATACGCAGTATTTT. It specifies CASSSAGDTDTQYF.

The chain links TRBV10-3 to TRBJ1-4, with D possibly being TRBD1 (5 bases). Trimming left V 8 bases short and J 6 bases short, with 13 bases between. CDR1 and CDR2 (germline): ENHRY, SYGVKD. The CDR3 runs to 13 residues. CDR3 in DNA: TGTGCCATCTCCGGGACGGCCCATGAAAAACTGTTTTTT. Translated: CAISGTAHEKLFF.

This chain links TRBV30 with TRBJ2-5, with D tentatively TRBD1 (5 bases). Trimming cost V 2 bases and J 1 base, with 11 bases left between them. The germline V gene has CDR1 GTSNPN and CDR2 SVGIG (reference sequence). The length of the CDR3 is 14 residues. DNA for the CDR3: TGTGCCTGGAGTCGAGACAGACTCCAAGAGACCCAGTACTTC. This sequence encodes CAWSRDRLQETQYF.

The CDR3 loop is CASRPGQTYGYTF. For the CDR3, the DNA is TGTGCCAGCAGGCCGGGACAGACCTATGGCTACACCTTC. The V call is TRBV28, the J call TRBJ1-2, with 7 bases lining up with TRBD1. This CDR3 is 13 amino acids long. J was trimmed by 4 bases and V by 6 bases; bases with no gene match: 5. Germline lookup yields CDR1 MDHEN and CDR2 SYDVKM.

V is TRBV29-1 and J is TRBJ2-1; D may correspond to TRBD1 or TRBD2 (5 bases each). CDR3 length: 13 amino acids. The germline V gene encodes CDR1 SQVTM and CDR2 ANQGSEA. V was pared by 6 bases and J by 4 bases, with 13 bases between. CDR3 protein: CSVNRDGYNEQFF. Here the CDR3 DNA reads TGCAGCGTAAACCGGGACGGATACAATGAGCAGTTCTTC.

V usage is TRBV7-9 and J usage is TRBJ1-1; D may be TRBD1 (5 bases). V was shortened by 0 bases and J by 1 base, with 12 bases between the two germline ends. The CDR3 spans 16 residues. CDR1 and CDR2 from the germline V gene are SEHNR and FQNEAQ (reference sequence). CDR3 nucleotides: TGTGCCAGCAGCTTAGCGCGGGGGACCCCGAACACTGAAGCTTTCTTT. It translates to CASSLARGTPNTEAFF.

This rearrangement joins TRBV6-5 to TRBJ2-3; 10 nucleotides line up with TRBD2. The V segment lost 5 bases and the J segment 5 bases; nucleotides outside the gene matches: 4. Germline V gene lookup returns CDR1 MNHEY and CDR2 SVGAGI. CDR3 length: 14 amino acids. This CDR3 reads CASSTRLAGDTQYF. The CDR3 DNA reads TGTGCCAGCAGTACAAGACTAGCGGGAGATACGCAGTATTTT.

The CDR3 coding sequence is TGCGCCAGCAGCCGACACCAACCGGGACAGCAGTACGAGCAGTACTTC. Translated, it gives CASSRHQPGQQYEQYF. The chain has TRBV4-1 and TRBJ2-7, with 7 bases that match TRBD1. With 4 bases clipped from V and 4 bases from J, the junction kept 13 bases outside the gene matches. Germline V gives CDR1 MGHRA, CDR2 YSYEKL. This CDR3 is 16 amino acids long.

This clone was observed once. This chain links TRBV5-1 with TRBJ1-1; a weak D match, TRBD1 (5 bases). Trimming pared 7 bases from V and 0 bases from J, leaving 10 bases between. Germline lookup yields CDR1 SGHRS and CDR2 YFSETQ. The CDR3 covers 13 residues. CDR3 sequence reads: CASQTEMNTEAFF. For the CDR3, the DNA is TGCGCCAGCCAGACAGAAATGAACACTGAAGCTTTCTTT.

The chain has TRBV27 and TRBJ1-1; no definite D call. V gave up 1 base and J gave up 2 bases, with 5 bases separating them. Germline V gives CDR1 MNHEY, CDR2 SMNVEV (reference sequence). This CDR3 contains 13 residues. The CDR3 reads CASSLWPNTEAFF. CDR3 nucleotide sequence: TGTGCCAGCAGTTTATGGCCCAACACTGAAGCTTTCTTT.

DNA for the CDR3: TGCGCCAGCAAGGAGGGCGTAAGGAATGGCTACACCTTC. Amino acids: CASKEGVRNGYTF. This chain connects TRBV5-1 to TRBJ1-2, with D uncertain. The CDR3 runs to 13 residues. Trimming took 6 bases from V and 6 from J, leaving 15 bases between them. Germline loops: CDR1 SGHRS, CDR2 YFSETQ. Full variable domain (outside the CDR3, taken from reference TRBV5-1 and TRBJ1-2): KAGVTQTPRYLIKTRGQQVTLSCSPISGHRSVSWYQQTPGQGLQFLFEYFSETQRNKGNFPGRFSGRQFSNSRSEMNVSTLELGDSALYLCASKEGVRNGYTFGSGTRLTVV.